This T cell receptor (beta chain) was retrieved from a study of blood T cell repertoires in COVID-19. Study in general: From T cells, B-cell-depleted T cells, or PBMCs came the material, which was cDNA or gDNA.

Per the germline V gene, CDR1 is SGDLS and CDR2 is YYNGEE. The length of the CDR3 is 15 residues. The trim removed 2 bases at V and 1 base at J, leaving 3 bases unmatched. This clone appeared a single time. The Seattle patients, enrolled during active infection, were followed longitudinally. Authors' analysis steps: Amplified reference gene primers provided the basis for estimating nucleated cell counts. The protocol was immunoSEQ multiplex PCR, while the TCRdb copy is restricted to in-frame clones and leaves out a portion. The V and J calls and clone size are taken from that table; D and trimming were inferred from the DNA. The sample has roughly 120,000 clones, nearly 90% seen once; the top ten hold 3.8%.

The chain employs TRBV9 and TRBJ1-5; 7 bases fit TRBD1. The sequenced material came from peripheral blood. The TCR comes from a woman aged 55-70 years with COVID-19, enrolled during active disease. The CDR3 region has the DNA TGTGCCAGCAGCGTGGGGACAGAAAGCAATCAGCCCCAGCATTTT. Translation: CASSVGTESNQPQHF.